This T cell receptor (beta chain) was identified during a study of blood T cell repertoires in COVID-19. Sequenced by immunoSEQ multiplex PCR; TCRdb stores in-frame clones only, minus some. The sample carries roughly 500,000 clones, 70% to 90% recorded once. This clonotype was obtained from a human donor in a cohort sampled during active COVID-19. Sequenced sample: peripheral blood.

Here the CDR3 reads CASNWGERYEQYF. Written as DNA, the CDR3 is TGTGCCAGCAATTGGGGCGAAAGGTACGAGCAGTACTTC. This chain connects TRBV18 to TRBJ2-7; a weak D match, TRBD1 (5 bases). CDR1 KGHSH and CDR2 LQKENI come from the germline V gene. This CDR3 region has 13 residues. Trimming removed 8 bases at V and 4 bases at J, with 15 bases between.